This TCR beta chain comes out of a study of T cells after yellow fever vaccination. V was shortened by 3 bases and J by 8 bases, with 17 bases between the two germline ends. CDR1 and CDR2 (germline): SGDLS, YYNGEE. This CDR3 spans 14 amino acids. The table lists this clonotype with many counts. One entry per CDR3 protein, called by TCRdb with MiXCR from the 5' RACE reads. The profile covers about 300,000 distinct CDR3 sequences, with roughly 4.3% appearing a single time and about 24% taken by the ten largest. The chain recombines TRBV9 with TRBJ1-2, with no clear D. The sample in question was PBMCs, obtained 5 days after the yellow fever booster vaccination. The receptor was isolated from a man aged 18 to 29 who received the YFV17D yellow fever vaccine. CDR3 nucleotides: TGTGCCAGCAGCGCACTTCTCGGTCTGACGGGCTACACCTTC. Its translation is CASSALLGLTGYTF.